The next 11 T cell receptor beta chains were all read from a single sample in a study of Ad26.COV2.S vaccination and SARS-CoV-2 variants. Some clones are missing from TCRdb's copy, which holds only in-frame ones; the method was immunoSEQ multiplex PCR. The repertoire consists of 500,000 or so clones, with 75% to 90% occurring once and the leading ten covering around 2.5%. Treatment of the sample: around 19 received Ad26.COV2.S at low or high dose, single or two shots; about 5 received placebo; per-sample allocation not given. The samples were gathered on day 63 after the first injection of vaccine or placebo. Material: peripheral blood, obtained in a trial of Ad26.COV2.S vaccine versus placebo. Receptors originate from a person aged 18-65 years who received the Ad26.COV2.S COVID-19 vaccine or a placebo.

The table lists this clone with a count of one. This chain joins TRBV29-1 and TRBJ1-5, with a tentative D call TRBD1 (6 bases). V shed 6 bases and J shed 7 bases, with 16 bases lying between them. Looked up from germline, CDR1 is SQVTM and CDR2 is ANQGSEA. The CDR3 covers 13 residues. The CDR3 nucleotides are TGCAGCGTGGCAAGGGGGGTTGGGCAGCCCCAGCATTTT. Its translation: CSVARGVGQPQHF.

The chain couples TRBV24-1 to TRBJ2-1; 12 bases are shared with TRBD2. Germline loops: CDR1 KGHDR, CDR2 SFDVKD. V shed 4 bases and J 3 bases; nucleotides not matched to a gene: 3. The CDR3 covers 16 residues. This CDR3 is CATSESSGGVYNEQFF. In nucleotides, the CDR3 is TGTGCCACCAGTGAGTCTAGCGGGGGGGTCTACAATGAGCAGTTCTTC.

This clone was counted a single time. The J gene is TRBJ2-1, the V gene TRBV9; D gene ambiguous. The V end was cut by 4 bases, the J end by 0 bases, with 8 bases between. This CDR3 contains 14 residues. Germline CDR1 reads SGDLS; CDR2 reads YYNGEE. This chain's CDR3 is CASSPRSSYNEQFF. The CDR3 nucleotides read TGTGCCAGCAGCCCCAGGAGCTCCTACAATGAGCAGTTCTTC.

The chain links TRBV5-1 to TRBJ2-7; the D is unclear. CDR1 and CDR2 from the germline V gene are SGHRS and YFSETQ. The CDR3 consists of 13 residues. V lost 6 bases and J 1 base, leaving 11 bases between the germline ends. The CDR3 spells CASMPDTSYEQYF. The CDR3 DNA is TGCGCCAGCATGCCAGACACGTCCTACGAGCAGTACTTC.

The chain is built from TRBV7-9 and TRBJ2-5, with 10 bases matching TRBD2. V lost 2 bases, J lost 4 bases, and 16 bases stayed unmatched. The germline V gene has CDR1 SEHNR and CDR2 FQNEAQ (reference sequence). The CDR3 contains 19 residues. The CDR3 DNA is TGTGCCAGCAGCTTACGTTGGTCGACAGCGGGAGGGCCGGGAGAGACCCAGTACTTC. Residues: CASSLRWSTAGGPGETQYF.

The chain combines TRBV10-3 with TRBJ1-5, with D possibly matching TRBD1 (5 bases). From germline, CDR1 is ENHRY and CDR2 SYGVKD. This CDR3 comprises 15 residues. The V gene lost 2 bases and the J gene lost 7 bases, with 15 bases spanning the gap. Written as DNA, the CDR3 is TGTGCCATCAGTGAGCGTGGGGGTGGTTTCCAGCCCCAGCATTTT. It codes for CAISERGGGFQPQHF.

The chain employs TRBV13 and TRBJ2-3, with 11 bases lining up with TRBD2. There are 15 residues in the CDR3. V lost 5 bases, J lost 10 bases, and 11 bases stayed unmatched. Germline-derived CDR1 and CDR2 are PRHDT and FYEKMQ (reference sequence). CDR3 sequence: CASSARLAGRISQYF. For the CDR3, the DNA is TGTGCCAGCAGCGCCAGACTAGCGGGAAGGATCTCGCAGTATTTT.

V is TRBV23-1 and J is TRBJ1-2; D is possibly TRBD1 (5 bases). TRBV23-1 carries the ORF label, with uncertain function. The CDR3 length is 14 residues. V was clipped by 3 bases and J by 4 bases, with 12 bases between them. CDR3 bases: TGCGCCAGCAGTCACTTCGGGGGGACCTATGGCTACACCTTC. It codes for CASSHFGGTYGYTF.

The V call is TRBV19, the J call TRBJ1-5, with D tentatively TRBD1 (6 bases). The ends were cut back, 4 bases at V and 5 bases at J, with 21 bases in the middle. Germline CDR1 and CDR2: LNHDA and SQIVND (reference sequence). This CDR3 has 17 amino acids. The CDR3 here is CASSRLQGEANYQPQHF. CDR3 bases: TGTGCCAGTAGTAGACTACAGGGCGAGGCTAATTATCAGCCCCAGCATTTT.

The CDR3 protein is CASSPKGGSRYEQYV. In DNA form, the CDR3 reads TGCGCCAGCAGCCCCAAGGGGGGTAGCAGGTACGAGCAGTACGTC. The V and J genes are TRBV5-1 and TRBJ2-7; either TRBD1 or TRBD2 may fit D (6 bases each). The CDR3 is made up of 15 amino acids. In germline, CDR1 is SGHRS, CDR2 YFSETQ. Trimming took 4 bases from V and 4 from J, leaving 18 bases between them.

This chain uses TRBV7-9 with TRBJ2-5, with 7 bases aligning to TRBD1. This CDR3 has 15 residues. The V segment lost 2 bases and the J segment 4 bases; nucleotides outside the gene matches: 7. The germline V gene has CDR1 SEHNR and CDR2 FQNEAQ (reference sequence). The CDR3: CASSLKGAGGETQYF. In DNA, the CDR3 is TGTGCCAGCAGCTTAAAGGGGGCAGGGGGAGAGACCCAGTACTTC.